This T cell receptor beta chain was found in a study of T-cell reconstitution after alpha-beta-depleted transplantation in children. TCRbeta library preparation incorporated unique molecular identifiers. MiXCR was run by TCRdb on the PCR reads, yielding one entry per CDR3 protein. Of about 500,000 distinct CDR3 sequences in the sample, 32% were seen once. J was trimmed by 7 bases and V by 4 bases; bases with no gene match: 4. The CDR3 loop spans 15 amino acids. Germline V gene lookup returns CDR1 SGHRS and CDR2 YFSETQ. The TCR was taken from a human donor who donated a stem cell graft to a child with aplastic anemia. The J gene is TRBJ2-1, the V gene TRBV5-1; 14 bases align to TRBD2. Sequencing was performed on PBMCs from the stem cell graft donor, taken from the stem cell graft. The CDR3 here is CASSRGTSGSNEQFF. CDR3 bases: TGCGCCAGCAGCCGGGGGACTAGCGGGAGTAATGAGCAGTTCTTC.